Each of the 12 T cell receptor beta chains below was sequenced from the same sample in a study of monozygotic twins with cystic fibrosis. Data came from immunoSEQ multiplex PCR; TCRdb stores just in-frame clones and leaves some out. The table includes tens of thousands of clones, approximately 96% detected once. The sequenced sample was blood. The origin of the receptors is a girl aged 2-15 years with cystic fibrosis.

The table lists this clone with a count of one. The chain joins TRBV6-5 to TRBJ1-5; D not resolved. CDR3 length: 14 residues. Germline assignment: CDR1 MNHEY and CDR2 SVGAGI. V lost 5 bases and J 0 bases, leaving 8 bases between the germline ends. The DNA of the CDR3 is TGTGCCAGCAGTGCAACAGATAGCAATCAGCCCCAGCATTTT. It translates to CASSATDSNQPQHF.

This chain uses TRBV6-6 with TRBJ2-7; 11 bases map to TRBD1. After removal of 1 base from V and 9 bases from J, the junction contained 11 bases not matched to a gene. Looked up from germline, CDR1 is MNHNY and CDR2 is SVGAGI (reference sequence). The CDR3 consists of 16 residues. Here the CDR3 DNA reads TGTGCCAGCAGTTACTGGAGGACGGACAGGGGGCAAGGGCAGTACTTC. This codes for CASSYWRTDRGQGQYF.

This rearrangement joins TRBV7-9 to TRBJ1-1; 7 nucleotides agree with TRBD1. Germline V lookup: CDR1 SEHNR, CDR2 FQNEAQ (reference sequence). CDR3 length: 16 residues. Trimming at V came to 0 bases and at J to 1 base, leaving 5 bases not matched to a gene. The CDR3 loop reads CASSLARQGTNTEAFF. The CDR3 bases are TGTGCCAGCAGCTTAGCGAGACAGGGAACGAACACTGAAGCTTTCTTT.

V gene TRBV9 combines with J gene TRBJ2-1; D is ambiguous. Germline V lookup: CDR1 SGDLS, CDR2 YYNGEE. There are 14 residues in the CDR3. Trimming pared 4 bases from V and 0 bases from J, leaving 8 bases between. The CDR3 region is CASSPASSYNEQFF. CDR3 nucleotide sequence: TGTGCCAGCAGCCCCGCAAGCTCCTACAATGAGCAGTTCTTC.

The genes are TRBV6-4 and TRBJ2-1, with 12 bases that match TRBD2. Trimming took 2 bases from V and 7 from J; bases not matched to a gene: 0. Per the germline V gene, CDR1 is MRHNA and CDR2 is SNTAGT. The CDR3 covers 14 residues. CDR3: CASSDGLAGNEQFF. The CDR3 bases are TGTGCCAGCAGTGACGGACTAGCGGGAAATGAGCAGTTCTTC.

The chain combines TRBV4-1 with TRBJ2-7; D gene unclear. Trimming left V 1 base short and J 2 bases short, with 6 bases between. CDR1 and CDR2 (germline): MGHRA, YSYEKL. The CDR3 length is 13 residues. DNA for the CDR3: TGCGCCAGCAGCCAAGCTCCACCCTACGAGCAGTACTTC. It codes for CASSQAPPYEQYF.

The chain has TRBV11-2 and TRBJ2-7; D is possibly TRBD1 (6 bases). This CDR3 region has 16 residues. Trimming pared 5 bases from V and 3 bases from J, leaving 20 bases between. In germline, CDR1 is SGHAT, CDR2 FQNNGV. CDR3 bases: TGTGCCAGCAGCCCGGTGATAGCTAGGGGGATCTACGAGCAGTACTTC. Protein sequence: CASSPVIARGIYEQYF.

CDR3 region: CASSYFGTSSGNTIYF. The DNA for the CDR3 is TGTGCCAGCAGCTACTTCGGCACGAGCTCTGGAAACACCATATATTTT. The gene calls are TRBV5-8 and TRBJ1-3; unclear D gene. V gave up 3 bases and J gave up 0 bases, with 13 bases separating them. CDR1 and CDR2 (germline): SGHTS, YDEGEE. The CDR3 is 16 residues long.

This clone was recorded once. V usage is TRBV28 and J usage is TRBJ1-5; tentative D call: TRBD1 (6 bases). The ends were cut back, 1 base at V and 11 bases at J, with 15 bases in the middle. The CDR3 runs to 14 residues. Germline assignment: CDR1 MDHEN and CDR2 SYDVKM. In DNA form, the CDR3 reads TGTGCCAGCAGTTTATCGGGACACCTGAAAGCCCAGCATTTT. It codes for CASSLSGHLKAQHF.

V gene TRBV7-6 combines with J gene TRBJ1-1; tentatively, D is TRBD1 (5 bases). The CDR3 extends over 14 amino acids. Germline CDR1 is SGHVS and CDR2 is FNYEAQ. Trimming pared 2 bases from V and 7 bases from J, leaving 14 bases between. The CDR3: CASSLLGPRNEAFF. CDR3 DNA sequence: TGTGCCAGCAGCTTACTGGGGCCGCGAAATGAAGCTTTCTTT. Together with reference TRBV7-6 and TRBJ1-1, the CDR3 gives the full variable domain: GAGVSQSPRYKVTKRGQDVALRCDPISGHVSLYWYRQALGQGPEFLTYFNYEAQQDKSGLPNDRFSAERPEGSISTLTIQRTEQRDSAMYRCASSLLGPRNEAFFGQGTRLTVV.

This CDR3 reads CASSLIAGETSEQYF. The CDR3 DNA follows: TGTGCCAGCAGCTTAATTGCGGGAGAAACTAGCGAGCAGTACTTC. This chain connects TRBV7-3 to TRBJ2-7; 7 bases are a match to TRBD2. V lost 1 base and J lost 6; bases outside the gene matches: 9. CDR1 and CDR2 from the germline V gene are SGHTA and FQGTGA. The CDR3 covers 15 residues.

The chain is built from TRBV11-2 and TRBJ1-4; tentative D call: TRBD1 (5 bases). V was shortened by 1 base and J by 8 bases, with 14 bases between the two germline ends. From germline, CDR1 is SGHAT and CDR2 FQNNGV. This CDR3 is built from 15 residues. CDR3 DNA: TGTGCCAGCAGCTTAGTGTCCCCGGCAGGGGAAAAACTGTTTTTT. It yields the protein CASSLVSPAGEKLFF.